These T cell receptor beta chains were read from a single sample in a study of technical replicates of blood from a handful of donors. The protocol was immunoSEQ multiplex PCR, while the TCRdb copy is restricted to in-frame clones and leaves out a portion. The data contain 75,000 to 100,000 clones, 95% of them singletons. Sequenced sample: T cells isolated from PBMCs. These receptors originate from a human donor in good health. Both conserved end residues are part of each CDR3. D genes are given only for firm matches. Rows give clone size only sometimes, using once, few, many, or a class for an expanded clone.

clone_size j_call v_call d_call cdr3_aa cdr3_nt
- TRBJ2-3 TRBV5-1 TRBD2 CASRPTAGGADTQYF TGCGCCAGCAGGCCCACAGCGGGGGGGGCAGATACGCAGTATTTT
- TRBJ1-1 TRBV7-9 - CASSLAGRGGEAFF TGTGCCAGCAGCTTAGCGGGGAGGGGTGGTGAAGCTTTCTTT
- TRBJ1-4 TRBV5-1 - CASSLNTREGNEKLFF TGCGCCAGCAGCTTAAATACCCGGGAAGGTAATGAAAAACTGTTTTTT
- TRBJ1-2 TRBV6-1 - CASSEAWPLTANYGYTF TGTGCCAGCAGTGAAGCGTGGCCACTAACGGCCAACTATGGCTACACCTTC
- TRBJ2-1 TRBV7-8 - CASSSGVRPTNNEQFF TGTGCCAGCAGCTCCGGGGTCAGACCAACTAACAATGAGCAGTTCTTC
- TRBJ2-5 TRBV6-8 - CASRGGGAIETQYF TGTGCCAGCAGGGGAGGGGGAGCAATCGAGACCCAGTACTTC
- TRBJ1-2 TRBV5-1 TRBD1 CASSSGQGAPGYTF TGCGCCAGCAGCTCCGGACAGGGGGCTCCTGGCTACACCTTC
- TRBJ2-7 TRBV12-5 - CASGSSRYEQYF TGTGCTAGTGGATCCAGTCGCTACGAGCAGTACTTC
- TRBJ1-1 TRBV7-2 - CASSLRGKEGTEAFF TGTGCCAGCAGCTTAAGGGGGAAGGAAGGCACTGAAGCTTTCTTT
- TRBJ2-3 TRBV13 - CASSLRGSDTQYF TGTGCCAGCAGCTTACGGGGTTCAGATACGCAGTATTTT
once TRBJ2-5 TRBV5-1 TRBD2 CASSKGLAGGETQYF TGCGCCAGCAGCAAAGGACTAGCGGGAGGAGAGACCCAGTACTTC
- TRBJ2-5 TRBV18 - CASSPGQLETQYF TGTGCCAGCTCACCGGGCCAGCTAGAGACCCAGTACTTC
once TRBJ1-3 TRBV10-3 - CATRDSSHSGNTIYF TGTGCCACCCGGGACTCTAGTCACTCTGGAAACACCATATATTTT
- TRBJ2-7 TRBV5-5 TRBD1 CASKGQVGSYEQYF TGTGCCAGCAAGGGACAGGTGGGCTCCTACGAGCAGTACTTC
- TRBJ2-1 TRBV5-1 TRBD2 CASSRTSVKQYEQFF TGCGCCAGCAGCAGAACTAGCGTAAAACAATACGAGCAGTTCTTC
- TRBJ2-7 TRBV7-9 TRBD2 CASSRGGVEQYF TGTGCCAGCAGCCGGGGAGGGGTCGAGCAGTACTTC
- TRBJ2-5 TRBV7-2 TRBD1 CASSLRGARGETQYF TGTGCCAGCAGCTTAAGAGGGGCCAGGGGGGAGACCCAGTACTTC
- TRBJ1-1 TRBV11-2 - CASRSDKTGRNTEAFF TGTGCCAGCAGATCAGATAAAACAGGGCGGAACACTGAAGCTTTCTTT
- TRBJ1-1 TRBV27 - CASKQPGHNTEAFF TGTGCCAGCAAGCAGCCGGGACACAACACTGAAGCTTTCTTT
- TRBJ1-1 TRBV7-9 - CASSTQTVEAFF TGTGCCAGCAGCACCCAAACAGTTGAAGCTTTCTTT
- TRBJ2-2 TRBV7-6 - CASSLSGGELFF TGTGCCAGCAGCTTATCCGGCGGGGAGCTGTTTTTT
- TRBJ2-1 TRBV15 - CATSRDRGSYNEQFF TGTGCCACCAGCAGAGATAGGGGTTCCTACAATGAGCAGTTCTTC
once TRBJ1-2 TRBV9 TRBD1 CASSGLGPGQGTVGYTF TGTGCCAGCAGCGGCCTAGGGCCTGGACAGGGGACGGTCGGCTACACCTTC
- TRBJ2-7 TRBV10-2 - CASASRELAYEQYF TGCGCCAGCGCATCCCGGGAACTGGCCTACGAGCAGTACTTC
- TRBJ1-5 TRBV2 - CASHMRNRVGQPQHF TGTGCCAGCCACATGAGGAACAGGGTCGGTCAGCCCCAGCATTTT
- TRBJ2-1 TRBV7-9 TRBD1 CASSRTGGNEQFF TGTGCCAGCAGCCGGACAGGGGGAAATGAGCAGTTCTTC
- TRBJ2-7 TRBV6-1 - CASSEVTPKRGRGAISYEQYF TGTGCCAGCAGTGAAGTAACCCCTAAAAGGGGGCGGGGGGCGATCTCCTACGAGCAGTACTTC
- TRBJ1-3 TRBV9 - CASSVGSGNTIYF TGTGCCAGCAGCGTCGGTTCGGGAAACACCATATATTTT
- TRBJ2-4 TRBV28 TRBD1 CASSLFGQGIGAKNIQYF TGTGCCAGCAGTCTTTTCGGACAGGGTATCGGAGCCAAAAACATTCAGTACTTC
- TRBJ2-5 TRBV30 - CAWSGGDESDETQYF TGTGCCTGGAGTGGGGGGGACGAGTCCGATGAGACCCAGTACTTC
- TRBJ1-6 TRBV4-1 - CASRLPDGNSPLHF TGCGCCAGCCGACTCCCAGACGGAAATTCACCCCTCCACTTT
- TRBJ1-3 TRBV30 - CASGEASSGNTIYF TGTGCCAGTGGAGAGGCCAGCTCTGGAAACACCATATATTTT
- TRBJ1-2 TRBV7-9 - CASSLRTDPNYGYTF TGTGCCAGCAGCCTTCGGACAGACCCGAACTATGGCTACACCTTC
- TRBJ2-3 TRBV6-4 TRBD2 CASSDVAGATDTQYF TGTGCCAGCAGTGACGTCGCGGGAGCTACAGATACGCAGTATTTT
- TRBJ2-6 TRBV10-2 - CASSETSGSGANVLTF TGCGCCAGCAGCGAGACGAGTGGTAGTGGGGCCAACGTCCTGACTTTC
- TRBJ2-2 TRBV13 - CASSKKTAYTGELFF TGTGCCAGCAGCAAAAAGACAGCCTACACCGGGGAGCTGTTTTTT
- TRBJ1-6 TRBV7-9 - CASSSRYRAQDNSPLHF TGTGCCAGCAGCTCCAGATACAGGGCCCAAGATAATTCACCCCTCCACTTT
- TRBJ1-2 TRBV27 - CASSYTKTGNDGYTF TGTGCCAGCAGTTACACCAAAACAGGGAATGATGGCTACACCTTC
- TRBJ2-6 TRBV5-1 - CASSLEGPGHPGANVLTF TGCGCCAGCAGCTTGGAAGGGCCAGGGCATCCTGGGGCCAACGTCCTGACTTTC
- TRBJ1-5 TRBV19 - CASSIVLYSNQPQHF TGTGCCAGTAGTATAGTTTTATATAGCAATCAGCCCCAGCATTTT
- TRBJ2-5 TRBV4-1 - CASSQQDMETQYF TGCGCCAGCAGCCAACAGGACATGGAGACCCAGTACTTC
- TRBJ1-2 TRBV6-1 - CASRAGDYGYTF TGTGCCAGCAGGGCGGGAGACTATGGCTACACCTTC
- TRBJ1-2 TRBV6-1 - CASSERTDYGYTF TGTGCCAGCAGTGAAAGGACAGACTATGGCTACACCTTC
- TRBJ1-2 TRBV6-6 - CASSDQQGFYGYTF TGTGCCAGCAGTGACCAACAGGGTTTCTATGGCTACACCTTC
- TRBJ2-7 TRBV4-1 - CASSQPQTGYEQYF TGCGCCAGCAGCCAACCACAGACAGGCTACGAGCAGTACTTC
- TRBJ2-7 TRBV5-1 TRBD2 CASSLVGARTSDAYEQYF TGCGCCAGCAGCTTAGTAGGGGCTCGGACTAGCGACGCCTACGAGCAGTACTTC
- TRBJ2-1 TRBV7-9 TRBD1 CASSDSGTGTYNEQFF TGTGCCAGCAGTGATTCCGGGACAGGGACCTACAATGAGCAGTTCTTC
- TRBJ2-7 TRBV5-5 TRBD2 CASSPLAGSYEQYF TGTGCCAGCAGCCCCCTAGCGGGGTCATACGAGCAGTACTTC
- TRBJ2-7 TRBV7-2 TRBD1 CASSSDGQGASKQYF TGTGCCAGCAGCTCCGACGGACAGGGGGCTTCTAAGCAGTACTTC